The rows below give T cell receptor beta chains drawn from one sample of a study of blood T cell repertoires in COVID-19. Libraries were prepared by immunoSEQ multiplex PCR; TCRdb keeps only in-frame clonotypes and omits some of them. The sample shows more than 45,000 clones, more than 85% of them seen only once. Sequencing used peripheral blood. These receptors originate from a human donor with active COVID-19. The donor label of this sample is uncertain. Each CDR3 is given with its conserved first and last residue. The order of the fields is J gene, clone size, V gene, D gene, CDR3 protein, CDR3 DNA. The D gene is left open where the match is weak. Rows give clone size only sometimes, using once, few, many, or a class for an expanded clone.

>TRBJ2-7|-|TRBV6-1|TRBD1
CASSAQWGQGRVEQYF
TGTGCCAGCAGTGCCCAGTGGGGACAGGGGAGGGTCGAGCAGTACTTC
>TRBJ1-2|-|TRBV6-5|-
CASRGSQGAGYTF
TGTGCCAGCAGGGGATCACAGGGCGCGGGCTACACCTTC
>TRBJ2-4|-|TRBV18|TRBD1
CASSPPLGTGENIQYF
TGTGCCAGCTCACCACCGCTTGGGACAGGGGAAAACATTCAGTACTTC
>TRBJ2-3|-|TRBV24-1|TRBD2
CATFPTSGGDTSTDTQYF
TGTGCCACTTTCCCGACTAGCGGGGGAGACACTAGCACAGATACGCAGTATTTT
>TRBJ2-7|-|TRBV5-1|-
CASSLGSSYEQYF
TGCGCCAGCAGCTTGGGGAGCTCCTACGAGCAGTACTTC
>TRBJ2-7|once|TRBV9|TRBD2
CASSVDGGGYEQYF
TGTGCCAGCAGCGTAGATGGGGGGGGCTACGAGCAGTACTTC
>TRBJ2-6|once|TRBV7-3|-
CASSFGGSGANVLTF
TGTGCCAGCAGCTTCGGGGGCTCTGGGGCCAACGTCCTGACTTTC
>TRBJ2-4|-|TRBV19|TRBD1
CASKPGQGVGSKNIQYF
TGTGCCAGTAAACCGGGACAGGGAGTTGGGTCCAAAAACATTCAGTACTTC
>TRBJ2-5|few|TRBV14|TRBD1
CASSQWTGVGETQYF
TGTGCCAGCAGCCAATGGACAGGGGTCGGAGAGACCCAGTACTTC
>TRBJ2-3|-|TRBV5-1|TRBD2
CASSLSGGTTDTQYF
TGCGCCAGCAGCTTGTCGGGGGGTACGACAGATACGCAGTATTTT
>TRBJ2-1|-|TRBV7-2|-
CASSHSRLEQFF
TGTGCCAGCAGTCATAGCCGTCTTGAGCAGTTCTTC